Shown below are 28 T cell receptor beta chains from a single sample sequenced in a study of blood T cell repertoires in COVID-19. Libraries were prepared by immunoSEQ multiplex PCR; TCRdb keeps only in-frame clonotypes and omits some of them. The table lists 130,000 to 150,000 clones, 80% to 85% of them singletons. Sequencing was carried out using PBMCs or T cells enriched from blood (not recorded which). Source of these receptors: a man aged 35 to 55 with acute COVID-19.

The J gene is TRBJ2-7, the V gene TRBV5-1, with D perhaps matching TRBD1 (6 bases). The CDR3 has 15 amino acids. Trimming left V 0 bases short and J 3 bases short, with 13 bases between. Germline V CDR1 and CDR2: SGHRS, YFSETQ. The DNA of the CDR3 is TGCGCCAGCAGCTTGGCAAAGGGGGTCCGCTACGAGCAGTACTTC. It yields the protein CASSLAKGVRYEQYF.

The chain uses TRBV5-4 and TRBJ1-1; tentative D call: TRBD1 (5 bases). The CDR3 runs to 14 residues. Germline loops: CDR1 SGHNT, CDR2 YYREEE (reference sequence). V lost 1 base and J 1 base, leaving 8 bases between the germline ends. CDR3 in amino acids: CASSLRGENTEAFF. CDR3 in DNA: TGTGCCAGCAGCTTGCGGGGGGAGAACACTGAAGCTTTCTTT.

The rearrangement uses TRBV7-2 and TRBJ2-6, with D perhaps TRBD2 (6 bases). Looked up from germline, CDR1 is SGHTA and CDR2 is FQGNSA. Trimming shortened V by 1 base and J by 0 bases, and 10 bases separated the two germline ends. The CDR3 runs 17 residues. CDR3 bases: TGTGCCAGCAGCTTAGTCGGGGGAAGCTCTGGGGCCAACGTCCTGACTTTC. This translates into CASSLVGGSSGANVLTF.

This chain uses TRBV11-2 with TRBJ2-7; D not certain. Germline V gives CDR1 SGHAT, CDR2 FQNNGV. The CDR3 has 13 residues. V was shortened by 0 bases and J by 2 bases, with 5 bases between the two germline ends. The CDR3 DNA reads TGTGCCAGCAGCTTAGAGGAGACCTACGAGCAGTACTTC. Its translation: CASSLEETYEQYF.

V gene TRBV28 combines with J gene TRBJ1-5; possible D gene TRBD1, 6 bases. From germline, CDR1 is MDHEN and CDR2 SYDVKM. V was shortened by 5 bases and J by 0 bases, with 8 bases between the two germline ends. The CDR3 totals 14 residues. Written as DNA, the CDR3 is TGTGCCAGCAGTAGGGGGTCTAGCAATCAGCCCCAGCATTTT. Encoded protein: CASSRGSSNQPQHF. The variable domain in full, with the rest retrieved from reference TRBV28 and TRBJ1-5, is DVKVTQSSRYLVKRTGEKVFLECVQDMDHENMFWYRQDPGLGLRLIYFSYDVKMKEKGDIPEGYSVSREKKERFSLILESASTNQTSMYLCASSRGSSNQPQHFGDGTRLSIL.

V and J are TRBV5-1 and TRBJ2-1; the D gene is possibly TRBD1 (5 bases). Germline CDR1 and CDR2: SGHRS and YFSETQ. The CDR3 has 16 residues. V lost 0 bases and J 7 bases, leaving 17 bases between the germline ends. CDR3 loop: CASSLVFQGMRNEQFF. CDR3 DNA: TGCGCCAGCAGCTTGGTTTTCCAGGGAATGAGGAATGAGCAGTTCTTC. Full variable domain (missing parts from reference TRBV5-1 and TRBJ2-1): KAGVTQTPRYLIKTRGQQVTLSCSPISGHRSVSWYQQTPGQGLQFLFEYFSETQRNKGNFPGRFSGRQFSNSRSEMNVSTLELGDSALYLCASSLVFQGMRNEQFFGPGTRLTVL.

The J gene is TRBJ2-3, the V gene TRBV24-1; unclear D gene. The V gene's germline CDR1 is KGHDR and CDR2 SFDVKD. V shed 3 bases and J shed 1 base, with 13 bases lying between them. The CDR3 has 16 residues. CDR3 sequence reads: CATSDPGLVGTDTQYF. CDR3 nucleotide sequence: TGTGCCACCAGTGATCCCGGTTTGGTCGGCACAGATACGCAGTATTTT.

V is TRBV4-3 and J is TRBJ2-3; tentatively, D is TRBD2 (6 bases). In germline, CDR1 is LGHNA, CDR2 YSLEER. V was trimmed by 1 base and J by 0 bases, leaving 14 bases between them. The CDR3 is made up of 17 amino acids. The CDR3 protein is CASSQGRLAPSTDTQYF. The CDR3 DNA sequence: TGCGCCAGCAGCCAAGGCCGTCTAGCGCCTAGCACAGATACGCAGTATTTT.

The chain recombines TRBV28 with TRBJ1-4, with D uncertain. The ends were cut back, 9 bases at V and 0 bases at J, with 14 bases in the middle. Germline V CDR1 and CDR2: MDHEN, SYDVKM. The CDR3 loop spans 15 amino acids. Written as DNA, the CDR3 is TGTGCCAGTAAACAAGAGGCCGCAACTAATGAAAAACTGTTTTTT. This encodes CASKQEAATNEKLFF.

The genes are TRBV6-4 and TRBJ2-3, with D possibly TRBD2 on 6 matching bases. Germline V CDR1 and CDR2: MRHNA, SNTAGT. Trimming shortened V by 0 bases and J by 0 bases, and 13 bases separated the two germline ends. This CDR3 has 17 residues. CDR3 DNA sequence: TGTGCCAGCAGTGACTCGGCTAGCGCAACTAGCACAGATACGCAGTATTTT. It translates to CASSDSASATSTDTQYF.

This sequence joins TRBV7-2 and TRBJ1-1; D is uncertain. Looked up from germline, CDR1 is SGHTA and CDR2 is FQGNSA. The CDR3 is 14 residues long. V lost 3 bases and J 5 bases, leaving 13 bases between the germline ends. The CDR3 protein is CASSLSGEQTEAFF. The DNA of the CDR3 is TGTGCCAGCAGCTTGTCCGGGGAACAGACTGAAGCTTTCTTT.

This clone was counted a single time. This chain uses TRBV10-3 with TRBJ2-5; perhaps TRBD2 as D (5 bases). This CDR3 has 12 residues. Trimming left V 8 bases short and J 5 bases short, with 12 bases between. The V gene's germline CDR1 is ENHRY and CDR2 SYGVKD. The CDR3 loop reads CAIGGTGETQYF. The CDR3 bases are TGTGCCATCGGAGGAACCGGGGAGACCCAGTACTTC.

The chain carries TRBV28 and TRBJ2-3, with TRBD1 matching 8 bases. V gave up 4 bases and J gave up 5 bases; unmatched junction bases: 14. Germline values: CDR1 MDHEN, CDR2 SYDVKM. The CDR3 runs to 17 residues. Written as DNA, the CDR3 is TGTGCCAGCAGTTCCCCCGATGACAGGGGACGCCTAGATACGCAGTATTTT. Translating gives CASSSPDDRGRLDTQYF.

The chain recombines TRBV7-9 with TRBJ2-7; D possibly corresponds to TRBD2 (6 bases). Germline V gene lookup returns CDR1 SEHNR and CDR2 FQNEAQ (reference sequence). V lost 5 bases to trimming and J lost 4 bases, with 18 bases between them. The CDR3 runs 15 residues. CDR3: CASSPAGSGAYEQYF. The CDR3 coding sequence is TGTGCCAGCAGCCCTGCGGGATCTGGGGCTTACGAGCAGTACTTC.

The gene calls are TRBV24-1 and TRBJ1-2, with D perhaps matching TRBD1 (5 bases). Trimming left V 6 bases short and J 7 bases short, with 11 bases between. The CDR3 totals 12 residues. CDR1 and CDR2 from the germline V gene are KGHDR and SFDVKD. The CDR3 region has the DNA TGTGCCACCAGTTCCCAGGGATCTGGCTACACCTTC. Its translation: CATSSQGSGYTF.

This clone was counted a single time. The chain has TRBV7-9 and TRBJ1-1; possibly TRBD1 for D (6 bases). CDR3 length equals 11 residues. V lost 6 bases and J 8 bases, leaving 10 bases between the germline ends. Germline values: CDR1 SEHNR, CDR2 FQNEAQ (reference sequence). The CDR3 reads CASRRDREAFF. CDR3 nucleotide sequence: TGTGCCAGCAGACGAGACAGGGAAGCTTTCTTT.

The chain joins TRBV2 to TRBJ2-7; TRBD1 is a possible D gene (5 bases). CDR3 size: 14 residues. The germline V gene encodes CDR1 SNHLY and CDR2 FYNNEI. V was clipped by 6 bases and J by 0 bases, with 12 bases between them. This CDR3 is CASRGVTVSYEQYF. The CDR3 DNA is TGTGCCAGCAGAGGGGTGACAGTCTCCTACGAGCAGTACTTC.

V and J are TRBV7-2 and TRBJ2-2; D unresolved. Germline V gene data show CDR1 as SGHTA and CDR2 as FQGNSA. The CDR3 has 15 residues. V lost 5 bases, J lost 8 bases, and 18 bases lay in between. The CDR3 loop reads CASSPPPRLTGELFF. In nucleotides, the CDR3 is TGTGCCAGCAGCCCTCCCCCCAGACTGACTGGGGAGCTGTTTTTT. Looking up the rest from reference TRBV7-2 and TRBJ2-2 gives the full variable domain: GAGVSQSPSNKVTEKGKDVELRCDPISGHTALYWYRQSLGQGLEFLIYFQGNSAPDKSGLPSDRFSAERTGGSVSTLTIQRTQQEDSAVYLCASSPPPRLTGELFFGEGSRLTVL.

The V gene is TRBV7-6, the J gene TRBJ2-3, with D maybe TRBD2 (5 bases). In germline, CDR1 is SGHVS, CDR2 FNYEAQ. The CDR3 has 15 residues. Trimming left V 1 base short and J 4 bases short, with 12 bases between. The CDR3 coding sequence is TGTGCCAGCAGCTTAGTGGTCGGGGTGGCAGATACGCAGTATTTT. The encoded protein is CASSLVVGVADTQYF.

The V call is TRBV5-1, the J call TRBJ2-3; TRBD2 aligns across 7 bases. This CDR3 comprises 14 residues. CDR1 SGHRS and CDR2 YFSETQ come from the germline V gene. V trimming: 3 bases; J trimming: 6 bases; junction bases outside the gene matches: 7. CDR3 sequence reads: CASSSTTAGDTQYF. CDR3 coding DNA: TGCGCCAGCAGCTCTACGACAGCGGGGGATACGCAGTATTTT.

This rearrangement joins TRBV11-2 to TRBJ1-3, with D hard to call. The V end lost 4 bases, the J end lost 6 bases, and 10 bases lay between the germline ends. This CDR3 contains 13 residues. Germline CDR1 reads SGHAT; CDR2 reads FQNNGV. In nucleotides, the CDR3 is TGTGCCAGCAGCTCCACAGAGATAAACACCATATATTTT. Translating gives CASSSTEINTIYF.

With respect to this clone: Mismatch with germline at one junction end may stem from a read error. This rearrangement joins TRBV25-1 to TRBJ1-3, with D tentatively TRBD1 (6 bases). The CDR3 is 13 amino acids. The germline V gene has CDR1 MGHDK and CDR2 SYGVNS. This chain's CDR3 is CASSQGSGDTIYF. CDR3 in DNA: TGTGCCAGCTCCCAGGGGAGTGGAGACACCATATATTTT.

The chain carries TRBV3-1 (or the pseudogene TRBV3-2) and TRBJ1-2, with D possibly TRBD1 on 5 matching bases. From germline, CDR1 is LGHDT and CDR2 YNNKEL (reference sequence). This CDR3 is 14 amino acids long. Trimming took off 1 base at V and 4 bases at J, with 10 bases between the two ends. The CDR3 region is CASSQVLQAYGYTF. The CDR3 DNA reads as TGTGCCAGCAGCCAAGTATTACAGGCCTATGGCTACACCTTC.

The chain couples TRBV6-2 or TRBV6-3 to TRBJ2-7; 8 bases are a match to TRBD1. Germline values: CDR1 MNHEY, CDR2 SVGEGT. Trimming removed 5 bases from V and 1 base from J; junction bases left unmatched: 7. The CDR3 has 15 amino acids. CDR3 residues: CASSPRDRMSYEQYF. In nucleotides, the CDR3 is TGTGCCAGCAGTCCGCGGGACAGGATGTCCTACGAGCAGTACTTC.

V gene TRBV28 combines with J gene TRBJ1-2; D might be TRBD1 (5 bases). V was cut by 7 bases and J by 4 bases, with 7 bases left in between. CDR1 is MDHEN, CDR2 SYDVKM, per germline. CDR3 length equals 11 residues. In DNA form, the CDR3 reads TGTGCCAGCAAGGGGCCCTATGGCTACACCTTC. The encoded protein is CASKGPYGYTF.

The CDR3 DNA sequence: TGTGCCAGCAGCTTGGGGCTAGCGAGCGGCTCCTACGAGCAGTACTTC. It codes for CASSLGLASGSYEQYF. The J gene is TRBJ2-7, the V gene TRBV5-4; possible D gene TRBD2, 6 bases. V was pared by 0 bases and J by 0 bases, with 13 bases between. Germline CDR1 and CDR2: SGHNT and YYREEE (reference sequence). This CDR3 spans 16 amino acids. The full variable domain, rest sourced from reference TRBV5-4 and TRBJ2-7, is ETGVTQSPTHLIKTRGQQVTLRCSSQSGHNTVSWYQQALGQGPQFIFQYYREEENGRGNFPPRFSGLQFPNYSSELNVNALELDDSALYLCASSLGLASGSYEQYFGPGTRLTVT.

The V call is TRBV28, the J call TRBJ2-7; TRBD1 might be the D (6 bases). Trimming pared 5 bases from V and 4 bases from J, leaving 12 bases between. The CDR3 sequence is 13 residues long. From germline, CDR1 is MDHEN and CDR2 SYDVKM. In nucleotides, the CDR3 is TGTGCCAGCAGTCTCGGGACAATTTACGAGCAGTACTTC. Residues: CASSLGTIYEQYF.

DNA of the CDR3: TGCGCCAGCAGTGAGGACGCAGGCTCCTACAATGAGCAGTTCTTC. Amino acid sequence: CASSEDAGSYNEQFF. The chain carries TRBV10-2 and TRBJ2-1; no firm D call. The CDR3 is 15 residues long. Germline V gene lookup returns CDR1 WSHSY and CDR2 SAAADI. V shed 2 bases and J shed 0 bases, with 8 bases lying between them.